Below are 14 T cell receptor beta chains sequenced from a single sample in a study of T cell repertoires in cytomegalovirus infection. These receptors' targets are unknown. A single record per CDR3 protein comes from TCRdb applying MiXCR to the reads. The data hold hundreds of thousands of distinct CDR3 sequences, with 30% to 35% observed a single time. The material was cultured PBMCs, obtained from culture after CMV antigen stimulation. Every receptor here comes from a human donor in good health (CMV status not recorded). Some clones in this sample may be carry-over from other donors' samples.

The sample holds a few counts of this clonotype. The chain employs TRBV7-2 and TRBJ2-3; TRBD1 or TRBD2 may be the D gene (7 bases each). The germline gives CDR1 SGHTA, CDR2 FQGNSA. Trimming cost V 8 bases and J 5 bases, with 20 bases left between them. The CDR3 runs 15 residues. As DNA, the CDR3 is TGTGCCAGCCCCCCAGGGGGAGGGCCTAGAGATACGCAGTATTTT. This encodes CASPPGGGPRDTQYF.

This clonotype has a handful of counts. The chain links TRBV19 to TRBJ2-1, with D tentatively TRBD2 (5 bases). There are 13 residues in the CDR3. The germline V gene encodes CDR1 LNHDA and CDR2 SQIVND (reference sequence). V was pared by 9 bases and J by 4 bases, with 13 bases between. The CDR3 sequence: CASLDLKYNEQFF. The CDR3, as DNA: TGTGCCAGCTTGGACTTAAAATACAATGAGCAGTTCTTC.

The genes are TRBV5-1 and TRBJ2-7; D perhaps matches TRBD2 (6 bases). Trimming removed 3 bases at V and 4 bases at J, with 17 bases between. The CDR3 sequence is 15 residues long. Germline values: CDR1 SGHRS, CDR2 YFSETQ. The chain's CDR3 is CASSWGERGPYEQYF. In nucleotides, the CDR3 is TGCGCCAGCAGCTGGGGGGAACGAGGGCCTTACGAGCAGTACTTC.

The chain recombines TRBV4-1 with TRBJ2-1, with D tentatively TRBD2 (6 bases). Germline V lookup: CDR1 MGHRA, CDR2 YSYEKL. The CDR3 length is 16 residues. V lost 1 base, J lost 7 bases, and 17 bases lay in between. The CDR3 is CASSQVQAGWENEQFF. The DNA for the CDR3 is TGCGCCAGCAGCCAAGTGCAGGCGGGATGGGAGAATGAGCAGTTCTTC.

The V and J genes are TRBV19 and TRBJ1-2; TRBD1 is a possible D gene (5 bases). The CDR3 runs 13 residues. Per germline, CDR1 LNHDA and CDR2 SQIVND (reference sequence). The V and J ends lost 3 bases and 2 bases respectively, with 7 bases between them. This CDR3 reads CASSMRQNYGYTF. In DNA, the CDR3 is TGTGCCAGTAGTATGCGACAGAACTATGGCTACACCTTC.

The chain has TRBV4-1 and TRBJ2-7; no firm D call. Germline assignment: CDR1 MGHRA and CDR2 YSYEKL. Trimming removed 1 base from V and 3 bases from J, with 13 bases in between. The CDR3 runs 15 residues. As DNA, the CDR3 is TGCGCCAGCAGCCAAGCAGAAGGGTGGGACTACGAGCAGTACTTC. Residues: CASSQAEGWDYEQYF.

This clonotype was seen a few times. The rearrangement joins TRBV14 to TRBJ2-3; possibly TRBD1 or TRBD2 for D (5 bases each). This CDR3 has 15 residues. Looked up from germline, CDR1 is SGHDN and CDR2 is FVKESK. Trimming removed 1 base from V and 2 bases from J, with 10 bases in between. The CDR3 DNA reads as TGTGCCAGCAGCCAAGGTCCCGGGACCACAGATACGCAGTATTTT. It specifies CASSQGPGTTDTQYF.

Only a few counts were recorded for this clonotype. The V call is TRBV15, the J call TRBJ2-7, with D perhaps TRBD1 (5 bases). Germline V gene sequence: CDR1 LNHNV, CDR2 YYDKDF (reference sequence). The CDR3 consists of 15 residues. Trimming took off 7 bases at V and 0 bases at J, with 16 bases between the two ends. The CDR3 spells CATKLGDDSSYEQYF. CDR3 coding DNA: TGTGCCACCAAATTAGGGGATGACTCCTCCTACGAGCAGTACTTC.

CDR3 sequence reads: CASSIAEPSTDTQYF. CDR3 sequence (DNA): TGTGCCAGCAGTATAGCGGAACCTAGCACAGATACGCAGTATTTT. The chain carries TRBV28 and TRBJ2-3; D perhaps matches TRBD2 (6 bases). V was clipped by 5 bases and J by 0 bases, with 12 bases between them. Germline CDR1 is MDHEN and CDR2 is SYDVKM. There are 15 residues in the CDR3.

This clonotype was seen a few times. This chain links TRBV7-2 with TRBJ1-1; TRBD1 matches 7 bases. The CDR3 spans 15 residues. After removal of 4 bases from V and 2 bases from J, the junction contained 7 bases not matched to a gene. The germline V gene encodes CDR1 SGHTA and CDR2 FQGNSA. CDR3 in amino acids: CASSSRTGQNTEAFF. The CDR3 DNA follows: TGTGCCAGCAGCTCCCGGACAGGCCAAAACACTGAAGCTTTCTTT.

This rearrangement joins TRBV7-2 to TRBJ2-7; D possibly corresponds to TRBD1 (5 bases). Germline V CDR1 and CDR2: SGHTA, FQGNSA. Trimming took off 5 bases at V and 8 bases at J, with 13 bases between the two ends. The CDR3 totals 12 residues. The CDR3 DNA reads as TGTGCCAGCAGCCCTACAGGATCGAAGCAGTACTTC. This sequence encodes CASSPTGSKQYF. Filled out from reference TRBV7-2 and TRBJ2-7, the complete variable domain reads GAGVSQSPSNKVTEKGKDVELRCDPISGHTALYWYRQSLGQGLEFLIYFQGNSAPDKSGLPSDRFSAERTGGSVSTLTIQRTQQEDSAVYLCASSPTGSKQYFGPGTRLTVT.

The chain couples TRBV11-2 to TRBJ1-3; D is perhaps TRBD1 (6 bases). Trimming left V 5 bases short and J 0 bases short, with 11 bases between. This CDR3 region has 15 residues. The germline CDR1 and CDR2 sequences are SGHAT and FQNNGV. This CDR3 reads CASSPGQFSGNTIYF. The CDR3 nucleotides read TGTGCCAGCAGCCCCGGACAGTTCTCTGGAAACACCATATATTTT.

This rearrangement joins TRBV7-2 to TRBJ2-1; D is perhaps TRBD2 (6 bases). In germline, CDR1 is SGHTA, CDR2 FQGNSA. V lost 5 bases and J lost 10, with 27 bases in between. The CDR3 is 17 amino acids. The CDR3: CASSRHGGSGAPGEQFF. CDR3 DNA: TGTGCCAGCAGCCGTCATGGTGGTAGCGGTGCGCCGGGAGAGCAGTTCTTC.

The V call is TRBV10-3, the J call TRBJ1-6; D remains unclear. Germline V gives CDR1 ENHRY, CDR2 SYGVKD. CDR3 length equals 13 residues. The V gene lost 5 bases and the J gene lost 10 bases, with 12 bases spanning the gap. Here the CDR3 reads CAISPSLGSPLHF. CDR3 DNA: TGTGCCATCAGTCCTTCACTGGGATCACCCCTCCACTTT.